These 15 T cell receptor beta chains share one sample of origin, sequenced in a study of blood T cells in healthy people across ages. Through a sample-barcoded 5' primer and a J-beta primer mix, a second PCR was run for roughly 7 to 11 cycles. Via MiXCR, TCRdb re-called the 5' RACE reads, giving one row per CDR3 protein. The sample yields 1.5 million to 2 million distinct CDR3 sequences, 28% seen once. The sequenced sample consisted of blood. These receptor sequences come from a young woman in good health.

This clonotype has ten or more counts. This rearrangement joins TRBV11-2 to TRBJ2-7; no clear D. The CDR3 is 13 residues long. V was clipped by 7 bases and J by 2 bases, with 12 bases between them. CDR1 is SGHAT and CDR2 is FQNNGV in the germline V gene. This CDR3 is CASNLNSAYEQYF. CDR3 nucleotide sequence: TGTGCCAGCAACCTGAATTCCGCCTACGAGCAGTACTTC.

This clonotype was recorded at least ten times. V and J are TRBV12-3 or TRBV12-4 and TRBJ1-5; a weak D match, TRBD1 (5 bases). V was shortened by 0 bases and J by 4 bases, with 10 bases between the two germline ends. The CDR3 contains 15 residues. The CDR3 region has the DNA TGTGCCAGCAGTTTAGCGGCAGGGAAGAATCAGCCCCAGCATTTT. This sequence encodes CASSLAAGKNQPQHF.

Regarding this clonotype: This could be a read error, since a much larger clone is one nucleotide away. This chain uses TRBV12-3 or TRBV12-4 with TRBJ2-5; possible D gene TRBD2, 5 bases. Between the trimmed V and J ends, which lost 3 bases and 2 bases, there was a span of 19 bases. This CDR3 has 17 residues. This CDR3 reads CASSFQGRGSRQETQYF. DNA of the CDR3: TGTGCCAGCAGTTTCCAAGGTCGGGGTAGTCGTCAAGAGACCCAGTACTTC.

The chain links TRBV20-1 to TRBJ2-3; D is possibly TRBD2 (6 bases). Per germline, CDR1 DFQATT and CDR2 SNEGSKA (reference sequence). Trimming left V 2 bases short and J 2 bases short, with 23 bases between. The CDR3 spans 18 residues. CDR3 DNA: TGCAGTGCTAGATCCGCGACTAACGGGGGTTGGAACACAGATACGCAGTATTTT. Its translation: CSARSATNGGWNTDTQYF.

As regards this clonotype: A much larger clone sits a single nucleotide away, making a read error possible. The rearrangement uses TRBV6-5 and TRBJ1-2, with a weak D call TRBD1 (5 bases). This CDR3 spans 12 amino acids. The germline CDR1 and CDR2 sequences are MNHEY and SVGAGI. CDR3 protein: CVSAGGAYGYTF. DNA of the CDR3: TGTGTCAGCGCGGGAGGGGCCTATGGCTACACCTTC.

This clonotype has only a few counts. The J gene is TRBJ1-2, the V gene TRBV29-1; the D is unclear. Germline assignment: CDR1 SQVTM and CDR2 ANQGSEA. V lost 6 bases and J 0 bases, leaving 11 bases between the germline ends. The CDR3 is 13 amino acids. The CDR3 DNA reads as TGCAGCGTAAACCGAGGCTCTAACTATGGCTACACCTTC. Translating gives CSVNRGSNYGYTF.

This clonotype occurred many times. CDR3 sequence: CASKVLGSGANVLTF. CDR3 in DNA: TGTGCCAGCAAGGTCCTTGGCTCTGGGGCCAACGTCCTGACTTTC. The rearrangement uses TRBV6-1 and TRBJ2-6; no clear D gene. Per germline, CDR1 MNHNS and CDR2 SASEGT. Trimming pared 7 bases from V and 0 bases from J, leaving 10 bases between. The CDR3 length is 15 residues.

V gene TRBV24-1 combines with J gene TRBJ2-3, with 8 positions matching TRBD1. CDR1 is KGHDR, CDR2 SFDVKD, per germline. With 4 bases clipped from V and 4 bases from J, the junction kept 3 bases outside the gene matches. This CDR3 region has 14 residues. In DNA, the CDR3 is TGTGCCACCAGTGAACAGGGGGTGGCAGATACGCAGTATTTT. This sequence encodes CATSEQGVADTQYF.

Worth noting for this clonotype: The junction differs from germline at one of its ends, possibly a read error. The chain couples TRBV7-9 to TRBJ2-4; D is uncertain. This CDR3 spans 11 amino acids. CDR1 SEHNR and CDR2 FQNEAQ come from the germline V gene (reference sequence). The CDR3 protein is CASGLNNEQYF. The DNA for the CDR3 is TGTGCCAGCGGCTTGAACAATGAGCAGTACTTC.

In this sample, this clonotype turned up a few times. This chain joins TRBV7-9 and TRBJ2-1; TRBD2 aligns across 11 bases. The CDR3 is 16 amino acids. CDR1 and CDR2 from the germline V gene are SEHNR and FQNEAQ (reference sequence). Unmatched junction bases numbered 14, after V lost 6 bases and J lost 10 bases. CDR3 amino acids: CASRHASGRIRGEQFF. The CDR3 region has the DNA TGTGCCAGCAGACATGCTAGCGGGAGGATCCGCGGGGAGCAGTTCTTC. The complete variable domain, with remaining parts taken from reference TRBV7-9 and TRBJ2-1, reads DTGVSQNPRHKITKRGQNVTFRCDPISEHNRLYWYRQTLGQGPEFLTYFQNEAQLEKSRLLSDRFSAERPKGSFSTLEIQRTEQGDSAMYLCASRHASGRIRGEQFFGPGTRLTVL.

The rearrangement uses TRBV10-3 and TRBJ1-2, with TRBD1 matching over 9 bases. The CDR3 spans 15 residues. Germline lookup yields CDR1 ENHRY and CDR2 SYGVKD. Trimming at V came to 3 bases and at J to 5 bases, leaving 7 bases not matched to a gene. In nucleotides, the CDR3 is TGTGCCATCAGTGAAGGGACAGGGCGCGGTTATGGCTACACCTTC. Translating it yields CAISEGTGRGYGYTF.

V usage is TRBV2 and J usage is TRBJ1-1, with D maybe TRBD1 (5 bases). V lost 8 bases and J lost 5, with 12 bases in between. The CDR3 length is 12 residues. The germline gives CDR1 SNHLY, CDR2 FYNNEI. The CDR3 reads CASGLGGTEAFF. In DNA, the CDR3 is TGTGCCAGCGGACTGGGGGGGACTGAAGCTTTCTTT.

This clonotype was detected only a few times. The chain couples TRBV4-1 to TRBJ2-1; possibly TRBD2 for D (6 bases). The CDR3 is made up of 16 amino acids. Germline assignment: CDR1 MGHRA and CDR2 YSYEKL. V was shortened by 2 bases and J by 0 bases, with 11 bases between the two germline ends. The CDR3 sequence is CASSQNGGSSYNEQFF. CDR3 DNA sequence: TGCGCCAGCAGCCAAAACGGGGGAAGCTCCTACAATGAGCAGTTCTTC.

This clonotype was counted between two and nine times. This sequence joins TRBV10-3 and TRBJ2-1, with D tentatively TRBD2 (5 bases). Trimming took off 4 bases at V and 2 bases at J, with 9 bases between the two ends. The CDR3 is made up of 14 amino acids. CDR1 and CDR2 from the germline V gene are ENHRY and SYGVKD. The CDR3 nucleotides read TGTGCCATCAGTGCCGGGGTCCCCTACAATGAGCAGTTCTTC. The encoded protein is CAISAGVPYNEQFF.

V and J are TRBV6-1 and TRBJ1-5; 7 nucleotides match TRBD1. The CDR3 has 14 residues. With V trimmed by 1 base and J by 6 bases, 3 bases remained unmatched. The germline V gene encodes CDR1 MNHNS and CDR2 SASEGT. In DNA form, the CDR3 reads TGTGCCAGCAGTGAAGTCCAGGGGGTTCAGCCCCAGCATTTT. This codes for CASSEVQGVQPQHF.